This entry lists 6 T cell receptor beta chains sequenced from one sample in a study of somatic mutations in cytotoxic T cells in rheumatoid arthritis. The table came from immunoSEQ multiplex PCR; TCRdb's copy has only in-frame clones and leaves some out. The data show roughly 20,000 clones, approximately 80% seen once. What was sequenced was CD8+ T cells sorted from blood. Receptors were obtained from an adult with rheumatoid arthritis.

The V and J genes are TRBV7-2 and TRBJ2-7; D uncertain. Germline V gene sequence: CDR1 SGHTA, CDR2 FQGNSA. The CDR3 extends over 13 amino acids. Trimming removed 6 bases at V and 6 bases at J, with 15 bases between. The CDR3 is CASRNLNRGEQYF. The CDR3 bases are TGTGCCAGCAGGAACCTAAATCGTGGCGAGCAGTACTTC.

The rearrangement links TRBV19 to TRBJ1-1; no clear D gene. CDR1 is LNHDA and CDR2 is SQIVND in the germline V gene (reference sequence). Trimming took off 8 bases at V and 2 bases at J, with 6 bases between the two ends. This CDR3 has 11 residues. CDR3 amino acids: CASRTNTEAFF. Written as DNA, the CDR3 is TGTGCCAGTCGGACTAACACTGAAGCTTTCTTT.

The chain employs TRBV5-1 and TRBJ2-6, with 8 nucleotides matching TRBD1. This CDR3 spans 18 amino acids. Trimming took 2 bases from V and 5 from J; bases not matched to a gene: 12. The germline V gene has CDR1 SGHRS and CDR2 YFSETQ. Here the CDR3 reads CASSFDRTGLTRANVLTF. The CDR3 region has the DNA TGCGCCAGCAGCTTCGACAGGACAGGGTTGACTCGGGCCAACGTCCTGACTTTC.

The V call is TRBV5-1, the J call TRBJ1-1, with D unresolved. The CDR3 consists of 13 residues. The ends were cut back, 5 bases at V and 1 base at J, with 9 bases in the middle. Per the germline V gene, CDR1 is SGHRS and CDR2 is YFSETQ. The CDR3 reads CASRLSGNTEAFF. In nucleotides, the CDR3 is TGCGCCAGCAGACTCTCAGGGAACACTGAAGCTTTCTTT.

This clone was observed once. The chain combines TRBV7-6 with TRBJ2-7; tentatively, D is TRBD1 (6 bases). The germline V and J ends were trimmed by 5 bases and 5 bases, with 22 bases remaining between them. The CDR3 is 16 amino acids. Germline CDR1 reads SGHVS; CDR2 reads FNYEAQ. The DNA for the CDR3 is TGTGCCAGCAGCGCCCACCCTACAGGGTCTGGCGACGAGCAGTACTTC. Its translation is CASSAHPTGSGDEQYF.

The chain employs TRBV5-6 and TRBJ2-7, with 7 bases that match TRBD1. The germline V gene encodes CDR1 SGHDT and CDR2 YYEEEE. Trimming removed 0 bases from V and 1 base from J; junction bases left unmatched: 4. The CDR3 has 15 amino acids. The CDR3: CASSLAPGQSYEQYF. The DNA of the CDR3 is TGTGCCAGCAGCTTGGCCCCGGGACAGTCCTACGAGCAGTACTTC.